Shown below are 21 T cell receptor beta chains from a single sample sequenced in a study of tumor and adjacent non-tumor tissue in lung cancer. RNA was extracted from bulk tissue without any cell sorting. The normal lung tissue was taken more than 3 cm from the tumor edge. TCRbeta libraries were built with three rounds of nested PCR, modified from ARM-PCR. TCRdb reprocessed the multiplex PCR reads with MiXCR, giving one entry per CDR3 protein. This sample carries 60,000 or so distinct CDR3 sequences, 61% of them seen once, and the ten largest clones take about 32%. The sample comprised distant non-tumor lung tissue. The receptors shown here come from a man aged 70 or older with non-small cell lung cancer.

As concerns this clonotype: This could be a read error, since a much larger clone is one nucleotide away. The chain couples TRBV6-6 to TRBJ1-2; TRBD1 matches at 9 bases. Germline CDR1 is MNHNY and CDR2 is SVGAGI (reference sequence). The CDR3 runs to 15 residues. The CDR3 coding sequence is TGTACCAGCAGTTACACAAGGACAGGGGCAGATGGCTACACCTTC. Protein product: CTSSYTRTGADGYTF.

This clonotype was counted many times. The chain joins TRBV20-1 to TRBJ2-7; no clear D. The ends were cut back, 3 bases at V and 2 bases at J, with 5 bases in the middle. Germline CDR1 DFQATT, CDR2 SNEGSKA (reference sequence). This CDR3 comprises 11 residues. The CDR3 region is CSARVTYEQYF. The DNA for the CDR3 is TGCAGTGCTAGGGTAACCTACGAGCAGTACTTC.

CDR3 loop: CAIRQGPVQGTGRYNEQFF. The CDR3 DNA reads as TGCGCCATCAGACAAGGTCCGGTCCAAGGGACAGGGAGGTACAATGAGCAGTTCTTC. The V gene is TRBV4-1, the J gene TRBJ2-1; TRBD1 agrees at 9 bases. This CDR3 has 19 residues. Trimming took 10 bases from V and 4 from J; bases not matched to a gene: 23. The germline gives CDR1 MGHRA, CDR2 YSYEKL.

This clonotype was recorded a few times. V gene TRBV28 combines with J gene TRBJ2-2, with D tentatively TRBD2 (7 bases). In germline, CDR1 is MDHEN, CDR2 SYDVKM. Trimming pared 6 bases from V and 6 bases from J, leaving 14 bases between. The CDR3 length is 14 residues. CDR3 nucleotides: TGTGCCAGCAGCCGAGGAGGGGGGGCCGGGGAGCTGTTTTTT. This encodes CASSRGGGAGELFF.

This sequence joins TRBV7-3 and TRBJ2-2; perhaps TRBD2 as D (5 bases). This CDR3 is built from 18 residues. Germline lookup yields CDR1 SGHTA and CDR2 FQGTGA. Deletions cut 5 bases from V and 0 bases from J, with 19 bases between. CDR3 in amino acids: CASSPRWTGGPNTGELFF. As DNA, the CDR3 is TGTGCCAGCAGCCCTCGCTGGACTGGCGGGCCGAACACCGGGGAGCTGTTTTTT. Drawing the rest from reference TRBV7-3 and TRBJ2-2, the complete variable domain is GAGVSQTPSNKVTEKGKYVELRCDPISGHTALYWYRQSLGQGPEFLIYFQGTGAADDSGLPNDRFFAVRPEGSVSTLKIQRTERGDSAVYLCASSPRWTGGPNTGELFFGEGSRLTVL.

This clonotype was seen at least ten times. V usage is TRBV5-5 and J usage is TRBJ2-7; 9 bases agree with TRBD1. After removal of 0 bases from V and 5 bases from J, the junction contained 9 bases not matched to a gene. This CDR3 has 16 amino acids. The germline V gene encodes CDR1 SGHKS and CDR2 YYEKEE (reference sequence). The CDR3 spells CASSLGLPGQGHEQYF. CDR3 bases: TGTGCCAGCAGCTTGGGCCTACCGGGACAGGGCCACGAGCAGTACTTC.

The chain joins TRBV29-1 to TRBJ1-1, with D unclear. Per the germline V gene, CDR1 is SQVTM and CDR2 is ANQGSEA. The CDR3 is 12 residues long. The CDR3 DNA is TGCAGTGTTAGCATGAAACGCGCTGAAGCTTTCTTT. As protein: CSVSMKRAEAFF.

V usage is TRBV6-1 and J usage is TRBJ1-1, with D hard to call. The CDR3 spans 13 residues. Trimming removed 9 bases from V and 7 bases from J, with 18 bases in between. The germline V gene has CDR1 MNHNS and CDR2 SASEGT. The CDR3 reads CASSSWACVEAFF. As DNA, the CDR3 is TGTGCCAGTTCGAGCTGGGCGTGTGTTGAAGCTTTCTTT.

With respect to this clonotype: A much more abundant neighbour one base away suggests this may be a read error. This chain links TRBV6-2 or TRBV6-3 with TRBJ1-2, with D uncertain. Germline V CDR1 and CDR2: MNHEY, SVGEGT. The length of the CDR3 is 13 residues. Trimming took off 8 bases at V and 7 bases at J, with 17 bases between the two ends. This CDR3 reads CASGNGPAGGYTF. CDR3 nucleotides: TGTGCCAGCGGTAACGGCCCGGCGGGTGGCTACACCTTC.

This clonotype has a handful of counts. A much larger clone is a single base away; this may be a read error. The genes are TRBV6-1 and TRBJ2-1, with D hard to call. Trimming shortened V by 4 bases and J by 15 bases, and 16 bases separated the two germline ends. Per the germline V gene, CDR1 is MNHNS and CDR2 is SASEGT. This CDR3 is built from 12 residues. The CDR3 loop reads CASSGLRLSRFF. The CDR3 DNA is TGTGCCAGCAGTGGCCTGAGACTCTCGAGGTTCTTC.

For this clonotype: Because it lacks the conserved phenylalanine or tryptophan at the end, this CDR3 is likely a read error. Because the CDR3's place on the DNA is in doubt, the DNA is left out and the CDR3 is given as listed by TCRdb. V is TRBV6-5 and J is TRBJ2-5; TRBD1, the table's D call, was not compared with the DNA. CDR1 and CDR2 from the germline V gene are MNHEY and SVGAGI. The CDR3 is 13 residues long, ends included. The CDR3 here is CASRRGIRETQYY.

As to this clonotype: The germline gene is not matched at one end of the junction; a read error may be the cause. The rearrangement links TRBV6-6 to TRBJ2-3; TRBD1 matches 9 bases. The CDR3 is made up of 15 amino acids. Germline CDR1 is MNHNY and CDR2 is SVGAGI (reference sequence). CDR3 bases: TGTGCCTGCAGGCCGGTGGGACAGGGAGCAGATAGGCAGTATTTT. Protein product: CACRPVGQGADRQYF.

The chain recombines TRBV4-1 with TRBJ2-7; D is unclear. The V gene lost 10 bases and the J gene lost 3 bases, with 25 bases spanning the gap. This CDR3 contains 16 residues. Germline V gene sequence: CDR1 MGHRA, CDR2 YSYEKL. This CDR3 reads CANSQDPGQGDYEQYF. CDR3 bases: TGCGCCAATAGCCAAGACCCCGGGCAAGGTGACTACGAGCAGTACTTC.

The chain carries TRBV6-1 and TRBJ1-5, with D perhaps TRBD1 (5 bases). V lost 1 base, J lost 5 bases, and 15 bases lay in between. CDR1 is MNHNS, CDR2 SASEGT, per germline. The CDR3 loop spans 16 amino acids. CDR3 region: CASSEGEGARYQPQHF. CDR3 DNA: TGTGCCAGCAGTGAAGGTGAAGGGGCTCGGTATCAGCCCCAGCATTTT.

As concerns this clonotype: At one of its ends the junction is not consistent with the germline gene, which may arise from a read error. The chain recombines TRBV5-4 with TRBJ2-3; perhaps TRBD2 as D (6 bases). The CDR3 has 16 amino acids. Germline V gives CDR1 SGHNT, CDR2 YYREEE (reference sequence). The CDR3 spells CASSGWDGGGPDAQYF. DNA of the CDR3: TGTGCCAGTAGCGGCTGGGATGGGGGAGGCCCAGATGCGCAGTATTTT. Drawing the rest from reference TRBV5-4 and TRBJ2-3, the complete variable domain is ETGVTQSPTHLIKTRGQQVTLRCSSQSGHNTVSWYQQALGQGPQFIFQYYREEENGRGNFPPRFSGLQFPNYSSELNVNALELDDSALYLCASSGWDGGGPDAQYFGPGTRLTVL.

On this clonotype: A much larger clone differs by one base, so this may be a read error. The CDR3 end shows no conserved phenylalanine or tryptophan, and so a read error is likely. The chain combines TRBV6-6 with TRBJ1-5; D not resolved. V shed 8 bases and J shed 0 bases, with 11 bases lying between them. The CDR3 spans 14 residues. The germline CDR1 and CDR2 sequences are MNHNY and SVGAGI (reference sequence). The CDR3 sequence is CASRTADSNQPQHS. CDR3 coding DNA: TGTGCCAGCCGGACGGCTGATAGCAATCAGCCCCAGCATTCT.

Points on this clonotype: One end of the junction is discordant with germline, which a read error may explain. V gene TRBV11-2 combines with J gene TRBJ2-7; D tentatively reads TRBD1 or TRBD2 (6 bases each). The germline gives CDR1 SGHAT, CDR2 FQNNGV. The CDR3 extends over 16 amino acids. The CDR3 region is CTSSLGGSGDAYEQYF. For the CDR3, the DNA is TGTACCAGCAGCTTAGGGGGTAGCGGAGATGCCTATGAGCAGTACTTC.

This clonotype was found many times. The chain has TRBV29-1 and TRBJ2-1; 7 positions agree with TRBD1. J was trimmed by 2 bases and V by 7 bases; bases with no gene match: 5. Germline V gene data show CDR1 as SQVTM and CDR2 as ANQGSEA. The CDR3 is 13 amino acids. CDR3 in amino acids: CSARTGPYNEQFF. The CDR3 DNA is TGCAGCGCCCGGACAGGCCCCTACAATGAGCAGTTCTTC.

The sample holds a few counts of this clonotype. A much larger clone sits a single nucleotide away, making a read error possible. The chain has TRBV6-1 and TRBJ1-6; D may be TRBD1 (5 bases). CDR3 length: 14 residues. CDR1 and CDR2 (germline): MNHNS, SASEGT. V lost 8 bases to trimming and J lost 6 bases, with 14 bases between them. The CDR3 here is CASGTGLLNSPLHF. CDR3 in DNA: TGTGCCAGCGGAACGGGACTCCTTAATTCACCCCTCCACTTT.

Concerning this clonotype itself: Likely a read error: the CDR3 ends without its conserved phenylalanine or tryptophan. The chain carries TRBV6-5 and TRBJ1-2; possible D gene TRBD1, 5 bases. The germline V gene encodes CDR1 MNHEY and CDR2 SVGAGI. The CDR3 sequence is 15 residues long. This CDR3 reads CDSSYSSQGGYGYTL. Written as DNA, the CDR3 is TGTGACAGCAGTTACTCGTCTCAGGGAGGCTATGGCTACACCCTC.

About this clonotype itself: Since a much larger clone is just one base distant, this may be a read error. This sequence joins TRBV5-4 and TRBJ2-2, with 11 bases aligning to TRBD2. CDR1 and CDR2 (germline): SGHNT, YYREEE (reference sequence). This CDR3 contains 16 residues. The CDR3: CASSARLAGNTAELFF. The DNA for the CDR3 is TGTGCCAGCAGCGCACGACTAGCGGGGAACACCGCGGAGCTGTTTTTT.